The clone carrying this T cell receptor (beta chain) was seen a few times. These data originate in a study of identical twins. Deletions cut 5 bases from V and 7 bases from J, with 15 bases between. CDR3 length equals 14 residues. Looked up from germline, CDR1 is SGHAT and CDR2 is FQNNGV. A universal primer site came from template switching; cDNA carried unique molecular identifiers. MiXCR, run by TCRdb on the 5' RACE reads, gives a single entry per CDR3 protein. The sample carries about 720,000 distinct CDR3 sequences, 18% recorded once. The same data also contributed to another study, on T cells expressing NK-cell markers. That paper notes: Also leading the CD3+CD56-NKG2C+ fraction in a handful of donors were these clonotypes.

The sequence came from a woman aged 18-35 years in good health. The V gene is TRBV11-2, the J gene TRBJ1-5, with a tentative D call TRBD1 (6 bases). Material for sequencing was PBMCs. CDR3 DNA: TGTGCCAGCAGCCCCTACAGGGAAGGGCAGCCCCAGCATTTT. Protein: CASSPYREGQPQHF.